The source of this T cell receptor beta chain is a study of blood T cell repertoires in COVID-19 (TCRdb year 2020). Context from the whole study: Samples from collaborators originated in the United States, Italy and Spain and spanned both the acute and convalescent phases of COVID-19. The prospective study material was composed of cDNA or gDNA derived from T cells, B-cell-depleted T cells, or PBMCs. A freely available public database, intended as a resource for researchers studying the immune response to SARS-CoV-2, is where the repertoires were released. The dataset comprised deeply sampled blood TCRbeta repertoires from subjects exposed to, actively infected with, or recovered from COVID-19. Where available, HLA class I and class II types were obtained from metadata supplied by the sample provider rather than from assay-based typing. The sample metadata nearly always contained a de-identified subject ID, COVID-19 status, age in years and sex. Samples were obtained from the ongoing ImmuneRACE study (first 160 participants) and from 950 to 1,500 subjects provided by 6 global collaborators. Study-wide conclusions, independent of this receptor: How much clinical and demographic metadata was included differed by source and by participant, and the metadata was provided uncurated.

V is shortened by 3 bases, J by 3 bases, and the region joining them spans 19 bases. The germline V gene encodes CDR1 SNHLY and CDR2 FYNNEI. Measured from the cysteine to the phenylalanine, the CDR3 is 17 residues long. Just the 51-base CDR3 DNA is kept, in frame starting at base 1. Whole blood was collected in K2EDTA tubes by collaborating institutions according to the institutions' own protocols. For TCRbeta analysis, collaborators shipped samples as frozen whole blood, isolated PBMCs, or DNA extracted from either of those sample types. The immunoSEQ Assay, a bias-controlled multiplex PCR, was used to amplify TCRbeta CDR3 regions from genomic DNA. The study's processing was this. Nucleated cell counts per sample were estimated from amplification of reference gene primers within the assay. To quantify the absolute abundance of each unique TCRbeta CDR3 rearrangement, sequence reads were collapsed and filtered. Productive Simpson clonality was computed per sample as the square root of Simpson's diversity index over productive rearrangements. Sourced from immuneACCESS, this table was stored by TCRdb with only in-frame sequences that have V and J called. A share of the clones is absent; for the studies checked, an unresolved V gene accounts for under half, and the remainder has no known explanation. V, J and clone size derive from that table, while D and trimming were established from the DNA sequence. Within this sample are about 300,000 clones, with approximately 85% of them counted one time only. The top ten constitute about 14% of the sample.

Of note for this clone: Its target antigen remains unknown. Base qualities were left out, and no much larger clone turns up one base away.

The TCR originated in a human donor in a cohort sampled during active COVID-19. The sample was peripheral blood. The rearrangement joined TRBV2 to TRBJ2-3, with the D gene not clear enough to name. The nucleotides read TGTGCCAGCAGTGACCCACTTCTAGTCGCCGGAACAGATACGCAGTATTTT. Translated, it gives CASSDPLLVAGTDTQYF.